Listed below are T cell receptor beta chains from one sample, sequenced in a study of CD4 T cells in relation to SARS-CoV-2 and coronaviruses. No cognate antigen is known for these TCRs. Here immunoSEQ multiplex PCR was the method, and the copy in TCRdb shows in-frame clones only, minus some. This table holds 20,000 to 30,000 clones, roughly 74% found once. The specimen was CD4+ T cells from PBMCs, cultured in vitro. These receptors were taken from a human donor in good health. The CDR3 runs from the conserved cysteine through the conserved F or W. D genes are given only for firm matches. A row's size may be missing; if present it is once, few, many or a size class.

v_call,clone_size,j_call,d_call,cdr3_nt,cdr3_aa
TRBV27,few,TRBJ2-2,TRBD1,TGTGCCAGTACAGGGGGCAGGGGCACCGGGGAGCTGTTTTTT,CASTGGRGTGELFF
TRBV28,-,TRBJ1-3,-,TGTGCCAGCAGTACCCGCTGGGGAAGATCTGGAAACACCATATATTTT,CASSTRWGRSGNTIYF
TRBV27,-,TRBJ1-5,-,TGTGCCAGCAGCCCCACAACTAGCAATCAGCCCCAGCATTTT,CASSPTTSNQPQHF
TRBV5-1,-,TRBJ2-7,-,TGCGCCAGCAGCTTAGGGGCAGCTTTACGCTCCTACGAGCAGTACTTC,CASSLGAALRSYEQYF
TRBV19,-,TRBJ2-1,TRBD1,TGTGCCAGTAGTGTAACCAGGGACAGGGGGAGGCCCTACAATGAGCAGTTCTTC,CASSVTRDRGRPYNEQFF
TRBV5-1,-,TRBJ2-5,-,TGCGCCAGCAGCCTCTATATGGGGGAGACCCAGTACTTC,CASSLYMGETQYF
TRBV14,-,TRBJ2-7,-,TGTGCCACCGAAGGACCCGAGGGATACGAGCAGTACTTC,CATEGPEGYEQYF
TRBV9,-,TRBJ2-2,-,TGTGCCAGCAGCGTGCGGGACATTCGTACGAACACCGGGGAGCTGTTTTTT,CASSVRDIRTNTGELFF
TRBV5-1,-,TRBJ2-1,TRBD1,TGCGCCAGCAGCTTGGGAGTGGGACAGGGGCAGGATGAGCAGTTCTTC,CASSLGVGQGQDEQFF
TRBV7-3,-,TRBJ2-1,-,TGTGCCAGCAGCTTAATTGGCAATGAGCAGTTCTTC,CASSLIGNEQFF
TRBV7-2,-,TRBJ1-1,-,TGTGCCAGCAGCCGCAGACCTGTAATATCCACTGAAGCTTTCTTT,CASSRRPVISTEAFF
TRBV5-1,few,TRBJ1-1,-,TGCGCCAGCAGCTTGGCGGGGACCCTGAACACTGAAGCTTTCTTT,CASSLAGTLNTEAFF
TRBV3-1/TRBV3-2,-,TRBJ2-7,-,TGTGCCAGCAGCCACATCGGGATTAGCTCCTACGAGCAGTACTTC,CASSHIGISSYEQYF
TRBV5-6,-,TRBJ2-6,-,TGTGCCAGCAGCAATTGGGGGTCTGAGGCCAACGTCCTGACTTTC,CASSNWGSEANVLTF
TRBV7-9,once,TRBJ2-7,-,TGTGCCAGCAGCTTAGGACAGGGACTCTACGAGCAGTACTTC,CASSLGQGLYEQYF
TRBV12-3/TRBV12-4,-,TRBJ1-2,-,TGTGCCAGCAGTTTAGATTCCCACTATGGCTACACCTTC,CASSLDSHYGYTF
TRBV3-1/TRBV3-2,-,TRBJ1-2,-,TGTGCCAGCAGCCAAGATCCGGCGGCCTTTTATGGCTACACCTTC,CASSQDPAAFYGYTF
TRBV19,-,TRBJ1-1,-,TGTGCCAGTAGGGGGGGTCAGACAAACACTGAAGCTTTCTTT,CASRGGQTNTEAFF
TRBV6-5,-,TRBJ2-7,TRBD1,TGTGCCAGCAAACAAGACAGGGGAAGGGACTACGAGCAGTACTTC,CASKQDRGRDYEQYF
TRBV14,-,TRBJ2-5,TRBD1,TGTGCCAGCAGCCAAGAATTCAGGGACAGGGAAGAGACCCAGTACTTC,CASSQEFRDREETQYF
TRBV19,few,TRBJ2-3,-,TGTGCCAGTAGTCCCGTGGCAGGGGAGGGAGATACGCAGTATTTT,CASSPVAGEGDTQYF
TRBV2,-,TRBJ1-1,-,TGTGCCAGCAGCCAGTCGGACAGTGGTTTCTTT,CASSQSDSGFF
TRBV7-9,-,TRBJ1-4,-,TGTGCCAGCAGCTTAGAGCGGACGGGCGCAAGGGAAAAACTGTTTTTT,CASSLERTGAREKLFF
TRBV5-6,-,TRBJ1-6,-,TGTGCCAGCAGCTTTTATGGGATAGGAAATTCACCCCTCCACTTT,CASSFYGIGNSPLHF
TRBV29-1,-,TRBJ1-4,-,TGCAGCGGATATAATGAAAAACTGTTTTTT,CSGYNEKLFF
TRBV7-9,-,TRBJ2-5,-,TGTGCCAGCAGCTCCCCTAGTGGCGAGACCCAGTACTTC,CASSSPSGETQYF
TRBV20-1,-,TRBJ2-3,-,TGCAGTGCTAGTAATTCAGATACGCAGTATTTT,CSASNSDTQYF
TRBV11-2,-,TRBJ2-3,-,TGTGCCAGCAGAGCCGCCAGCACAGATACGCAGTATTTT,CASRAASTDTQYF
TRBV5-1,-,TRBJ2-3,TRBD2,TGCGCCAGCAGCCTCCTGGGACTAGCGGAAGGAGATACGCAGTATTTT,CASSLLGLAEGDTQYF
TRBV29-1,-,TRBJ1-1,-,TGCAGCGTCTCCAGGACGGTAATGAACACTGAAGCTTTCTTT,CSVSRTVMNTEAFF
TRBV18,-,TRBJ2-7,TRBD1,TGTGCCAGCTCACCAGGGACAGCCTACGAGCAGTACTTC,CASSPGTAYEQYF
TRBV3-1/TRBV3-2,-,TRBJ2-5,-,TGTGCCAGCAGCCAGGAGTGGATTGAGACCCAGTACTTC,CASSQEWIETQYF
TRBV5-4,-,TRBJ1-1,TRBD1,TGTGCCAGCAGACCCCGACAGGGGCTAAACACTGAAGCTTTCTTT,CASRPRQGLNTEAFF
TRBV2,-,TRBJ2-5,-,TGTGCCAGCAGTGACGTTTGGGAGACCCAGTACTTC,CASSDVWETQYF
TRBV2,-,TRBJ1-4,-,TGTGCCAGCAGTGAGAGGGACATTAGTCTGTTTTTT,CASSERDISLFF
TRBV9,-,TRBJ2-1,TRBD1,TGTGCCAGCAGCAATTACAGGGGGCCATACAATGAGCAGTTCTTC,CASSNYRGPYNEQFF
TRBV18,-,TRBJ1-2,-,TGTGCCAGCTCACCAGCGCGGGGCTATAACTATGGCTACACCTTC,CASSPARGYNYGYTF
TRBV10-3,-,TRBJ2-6,TRBD2,TGTGCCACGCAAAGAGCGGGAGGTTCTTCTGGGGCCAACGTCCTGACTTTC,CATQRAGGSSGANVLTF
TRBV7-3,-,TRBJ1-1,-,TGTGCCAGCAGCCTAGTCGGGGGCAACACTGAAGCTTTCTTT,CASSLVGGNTEAFF
TRBV6-1,-,TRBJ2-7,-,TGTGCCAGCAGTGAGTCTTCCTACGAGCAGTACTTC,CASSESSYEQYF
TRBV19,-,TRBJ2-1,-,TGTGCCAGTAGTATCCAGGCAACTTCCCACGGTGAGCAGTTCTTC,CASSIQATSHGEQFF
TRBV6-5,-,TRBJ2-2,-,TGTGCCAGCAGGAAGGGGGATCTACACACCGGGGAGCTGTTTTTT,CASRKGDLHTGELFF
TRBV15,-,TRBJ2-3,-,TGTGCCACCACCAAAACCGGAGGAGATACGCAGTATTTT,CATTKTGGDTQYF
TRBV18,-,TRBJ2-2,-,TGTGCCAGCTCACCAGGAGAGACCGAGACCGGGGAGCTGTTTTTT,CASSPGETETGELFF
TRBV5-1,-,TRBJ2-1,TRBD2,TGCGCCAGCAGCTTGAGACTAGCGGGAGGGTCATCCCACAATGAGCAGTTCTTC,CASSLRLAGGSSHNEQFF
TRBV5-1,-,TRBJ2-5,TRBD2,TGCGCCAGCAGCCGACAGCGGGAACAAGAGACCCAGTACTTC,CASSRQREQETQYF
TRBV24-1,-,TRBJ2-2,-,TGTGCCACCAGTGATTTGGCGACTGCGGGAACCGGGGAGCTGTTTTTT,CATSDLATAGTGELFF
TRBV28,-,TRBJ1-1,-,TGTGCCAGCGGCGCCGGTGGGGGCACTGAAGCTTTCTTT,CASGAGGGTEAFF
TRBV29-1,-,TRBJ1-1,-,TGCAGCGTTGAATCCCGTAAAGCTTTCTTT,CSVESRKAFF
TRBV6-4,-,TRBJ2-1,TRBD1,TGTGCCAGCAGTGAATCGGACAGGCCGGGCCTCGAGCAGTTCTTC,CASSESDRPGLEQFF
TRBV5-1,-,TRBJ2-3,TRBD2,TGCGCCAGCAGCTCAGGACTAGCCAGCACAGATACGCAGTATTTT,CASSSGLASTDTQYF
TRBV5-6,-,TRBJ2-5,-,TGTGCCAGCAGCAGTTACAGGGTTAGTGATCGGGAGACCCAGTACTTC,CASSSYRVSDRETQYF